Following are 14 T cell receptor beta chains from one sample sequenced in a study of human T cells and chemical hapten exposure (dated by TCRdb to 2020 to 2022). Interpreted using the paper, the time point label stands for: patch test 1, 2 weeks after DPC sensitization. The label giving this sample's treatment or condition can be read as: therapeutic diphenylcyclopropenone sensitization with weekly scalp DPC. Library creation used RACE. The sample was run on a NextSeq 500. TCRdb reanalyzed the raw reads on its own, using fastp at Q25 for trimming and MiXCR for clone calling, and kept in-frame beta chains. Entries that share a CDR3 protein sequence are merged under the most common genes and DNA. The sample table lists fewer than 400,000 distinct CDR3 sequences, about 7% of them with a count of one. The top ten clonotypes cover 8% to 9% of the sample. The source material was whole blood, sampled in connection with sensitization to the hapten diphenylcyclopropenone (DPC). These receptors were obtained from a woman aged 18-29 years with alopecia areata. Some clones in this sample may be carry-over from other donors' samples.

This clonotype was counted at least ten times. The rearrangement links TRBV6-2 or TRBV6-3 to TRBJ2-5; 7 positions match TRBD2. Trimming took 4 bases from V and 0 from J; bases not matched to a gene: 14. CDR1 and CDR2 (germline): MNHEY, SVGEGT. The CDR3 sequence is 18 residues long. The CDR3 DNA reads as TGTGCCAGCAGTTCAACCTCCCCGCGGGAGACCTACCAAGAGACCCAGTACTTC. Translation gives CASSSTSPRETYQETQYF.

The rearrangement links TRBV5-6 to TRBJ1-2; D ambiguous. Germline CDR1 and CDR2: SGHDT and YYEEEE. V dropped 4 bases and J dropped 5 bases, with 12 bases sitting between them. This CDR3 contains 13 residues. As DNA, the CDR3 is TGTGCCAGCAGCGTACAGAGTGAGTATGGCTACACCTTC. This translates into CASSVQSEYGYTF. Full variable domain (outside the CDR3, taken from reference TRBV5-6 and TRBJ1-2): DAGVTQSPTHLIKTRGQQVTLRCSPKSGHDTVSWYQQALGQGPQFIFQYYEEEERQRGNFPDRFSGHQFPNYSSELNVNALLLGDSALYLCASSVQSEYGYTFGSGTRLTVV.

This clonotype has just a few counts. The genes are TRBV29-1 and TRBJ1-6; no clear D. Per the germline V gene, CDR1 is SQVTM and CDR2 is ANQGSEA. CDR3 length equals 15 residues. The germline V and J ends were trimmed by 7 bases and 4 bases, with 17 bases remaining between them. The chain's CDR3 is CSGGKLWLYNSPLHF. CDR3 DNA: TGCAGCGGCGGAAAGTTGTGGCTGTATAATTCACCCCTCCACTTT.

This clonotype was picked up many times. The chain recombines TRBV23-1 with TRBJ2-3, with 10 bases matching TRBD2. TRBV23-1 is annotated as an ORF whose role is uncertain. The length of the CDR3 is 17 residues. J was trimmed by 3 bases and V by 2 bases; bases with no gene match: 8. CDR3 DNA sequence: TGCGCCAGCAGTCAACCGACAGCGGGGGGGGGAACAGATACGCAGTATTTT. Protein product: CASSQPTAGGGTDTQYF.

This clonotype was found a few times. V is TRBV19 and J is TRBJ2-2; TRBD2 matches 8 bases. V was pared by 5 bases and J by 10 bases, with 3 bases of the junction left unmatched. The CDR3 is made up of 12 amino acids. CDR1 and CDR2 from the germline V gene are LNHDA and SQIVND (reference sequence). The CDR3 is CASSQAGAELFF. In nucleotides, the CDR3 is TGTGCCAGTAGTCAAGCGGGGGCGGAGCTGTTTTTT.

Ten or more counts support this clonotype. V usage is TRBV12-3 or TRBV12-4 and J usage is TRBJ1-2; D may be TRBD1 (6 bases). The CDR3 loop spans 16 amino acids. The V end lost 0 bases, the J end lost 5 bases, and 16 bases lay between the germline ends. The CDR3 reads CASSLARPTGPYGYTF. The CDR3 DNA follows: TGTGCCAGCAGTTTAGCCCGCCCGACAGGTCCTTATGGCTACACCTTC.

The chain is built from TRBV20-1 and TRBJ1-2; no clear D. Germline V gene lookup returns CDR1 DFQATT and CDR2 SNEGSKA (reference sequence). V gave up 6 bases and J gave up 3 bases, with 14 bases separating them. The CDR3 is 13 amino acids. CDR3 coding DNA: TGCAGTGCCCCTAACAGTACCCACTATGGCTACACCTTC. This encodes CSAPNSTHYGYTF.

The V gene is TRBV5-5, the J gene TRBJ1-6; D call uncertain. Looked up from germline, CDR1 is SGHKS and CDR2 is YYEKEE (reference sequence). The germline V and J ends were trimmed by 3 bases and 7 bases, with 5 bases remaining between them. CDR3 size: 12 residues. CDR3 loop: CASSYYNSPLHF. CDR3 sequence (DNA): TGTGCCAGCAGCTACTACAATTCACCCCTCCACTTT.

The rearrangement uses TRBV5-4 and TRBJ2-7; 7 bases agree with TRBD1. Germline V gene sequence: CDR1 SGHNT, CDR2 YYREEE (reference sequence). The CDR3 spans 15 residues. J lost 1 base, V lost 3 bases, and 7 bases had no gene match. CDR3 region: CASSYSGTVSYEQYF. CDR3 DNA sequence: TGTGCCAGCAGCTATAGTGGGACAGTGTCCTACGAGCAGTACTTC.

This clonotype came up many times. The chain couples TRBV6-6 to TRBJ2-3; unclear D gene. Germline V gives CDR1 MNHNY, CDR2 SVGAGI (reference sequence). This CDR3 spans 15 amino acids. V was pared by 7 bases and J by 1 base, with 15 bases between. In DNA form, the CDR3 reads TGTGCCAGCAACGATCCGGCGTTCCGCACAGATACGCAGTATTTT. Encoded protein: CASNDPAFRTDTQYF.

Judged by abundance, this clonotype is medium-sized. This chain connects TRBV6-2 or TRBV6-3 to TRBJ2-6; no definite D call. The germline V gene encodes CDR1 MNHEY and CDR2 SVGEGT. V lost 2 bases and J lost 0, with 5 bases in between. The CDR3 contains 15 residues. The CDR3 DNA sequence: TGTGCCAGCAGTTACGGCGCCTCTGGGGCCAACGTCCTGACTTTC. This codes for CASSYGASGANVLTF.

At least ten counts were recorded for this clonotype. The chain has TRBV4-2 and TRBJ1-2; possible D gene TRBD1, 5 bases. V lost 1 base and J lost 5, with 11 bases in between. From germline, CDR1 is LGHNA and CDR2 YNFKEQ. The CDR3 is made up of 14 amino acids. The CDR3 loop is CASSQVLEGYGYTF. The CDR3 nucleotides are TGTGCCAGCAGCCAAGTTTTGGAGGGGTATGGCTACACCTTC.

CDR3 sequence (DNA): TGTGCCAGCAGCTTGCCCAGAGATCCTAACTATGGCTACACCTTC. Translation gives CASSLPRDPNYGYTF. This chain uses TRBV5-6 with TRBJ1-2; D remains ambiguous. Trimming removed 1 base from V and 0 bases from J, with 10 bases in between. The CDR3 contains 15 residues. The germline CDR1 and CDR2 sequences are SGHDT and YYEEEE.

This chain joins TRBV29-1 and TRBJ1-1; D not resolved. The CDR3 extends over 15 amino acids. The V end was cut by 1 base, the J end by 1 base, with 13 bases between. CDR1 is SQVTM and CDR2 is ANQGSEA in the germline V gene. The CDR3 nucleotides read TGCAGCGTTGAAGCCCCCTCGCGACAGAACACTGAAGCTTTCTTT. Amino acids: CSVEAPSRQNTEAFF.